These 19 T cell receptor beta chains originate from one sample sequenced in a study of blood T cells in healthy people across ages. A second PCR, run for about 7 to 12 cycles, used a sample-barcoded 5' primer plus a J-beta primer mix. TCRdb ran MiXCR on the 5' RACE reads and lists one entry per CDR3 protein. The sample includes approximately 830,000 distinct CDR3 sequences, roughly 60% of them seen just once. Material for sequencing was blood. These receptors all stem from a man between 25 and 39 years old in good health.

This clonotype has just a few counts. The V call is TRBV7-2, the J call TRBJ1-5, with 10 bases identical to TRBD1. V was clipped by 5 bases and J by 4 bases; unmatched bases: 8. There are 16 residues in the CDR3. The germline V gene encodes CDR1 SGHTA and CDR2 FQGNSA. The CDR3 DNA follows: TGTGCCAGCAGCCCGGGGGGGGGACAGGGGAATCAGCCCCAGCATTTT. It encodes CASSPGGGQGNQPQHF.

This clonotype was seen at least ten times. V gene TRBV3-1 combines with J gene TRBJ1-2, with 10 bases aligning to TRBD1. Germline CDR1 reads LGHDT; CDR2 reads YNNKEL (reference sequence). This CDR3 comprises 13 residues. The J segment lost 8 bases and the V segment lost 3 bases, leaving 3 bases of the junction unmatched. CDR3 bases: TGTGCCAGCAGCCACGGGACAGGGGACGGCTACACCTTC. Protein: CASSHGTGDGYTF.

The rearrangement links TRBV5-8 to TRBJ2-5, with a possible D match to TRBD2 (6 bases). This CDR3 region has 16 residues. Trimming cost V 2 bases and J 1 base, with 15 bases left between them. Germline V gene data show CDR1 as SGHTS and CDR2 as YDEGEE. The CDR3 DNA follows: TGTGCCAGCAGCTTTTGGAGGGGCCGCATCCAAGAGACCCAGTACTTC. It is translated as CASSFWRGRIQETQYF.

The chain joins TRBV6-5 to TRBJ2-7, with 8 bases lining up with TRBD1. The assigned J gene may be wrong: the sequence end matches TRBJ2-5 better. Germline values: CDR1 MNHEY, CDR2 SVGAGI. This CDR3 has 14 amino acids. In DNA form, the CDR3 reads TGTGCCAGCAGCAAACAGGGGGGTGAGGAGACCCAGTACTTC. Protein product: CASSKQGGEETQYF.

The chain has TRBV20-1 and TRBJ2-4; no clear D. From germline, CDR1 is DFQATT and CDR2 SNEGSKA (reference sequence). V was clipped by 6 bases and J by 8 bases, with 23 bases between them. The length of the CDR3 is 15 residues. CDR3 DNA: TGCAGTGCGCTTAAGCCTGACTCCCCCTCGTACATTCAGTACTTC. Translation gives CSALKPDSPSYIQYF.

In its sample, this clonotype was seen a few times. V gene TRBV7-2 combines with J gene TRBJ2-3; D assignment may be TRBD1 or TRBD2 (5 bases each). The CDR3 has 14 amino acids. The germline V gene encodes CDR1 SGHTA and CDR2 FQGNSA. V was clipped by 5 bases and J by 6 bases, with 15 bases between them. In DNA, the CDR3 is TGTGCCAGCAGCCCTGGACCGGGGCTTGATACGCAGTATTTT. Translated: CASSPGPGLDTQYF.

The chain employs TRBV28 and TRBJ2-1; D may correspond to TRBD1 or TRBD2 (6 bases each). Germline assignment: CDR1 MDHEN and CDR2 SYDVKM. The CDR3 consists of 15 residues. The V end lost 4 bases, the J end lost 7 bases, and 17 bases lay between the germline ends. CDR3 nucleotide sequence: TGTGCCAGCAGTTGGGGCTACTTAGGGGGGAATGAGCAGTTCTTC. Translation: CASSWGYLGGNEQFF.

The CDR3 nucleotides are TGCAGTGCTAGGGTGGGGCTTAGTAGGAATGAGCAGTACTTC. Protein: CSARVGLSRNEQYF. V gene TRBV20-1 combines with J gene TRBJ2-5, with D tentatively TRBD1 (5 bases). Looked up from germline, CDR1 is DFQATT and CDR2 is SNEGSKA (reference sequence). Trimming took 3 bases from V and 11 from J, leaving 22 bases between them. The CDR3 runs to 14 residues.

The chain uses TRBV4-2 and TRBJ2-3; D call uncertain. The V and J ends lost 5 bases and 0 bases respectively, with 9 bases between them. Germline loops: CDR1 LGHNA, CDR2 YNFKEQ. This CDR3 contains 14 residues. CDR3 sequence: CASSGDSSTDTQYF. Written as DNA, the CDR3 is TGTGCCAGCAGCGGGGATTCTAGCACAGATACGCAGTATTTT.

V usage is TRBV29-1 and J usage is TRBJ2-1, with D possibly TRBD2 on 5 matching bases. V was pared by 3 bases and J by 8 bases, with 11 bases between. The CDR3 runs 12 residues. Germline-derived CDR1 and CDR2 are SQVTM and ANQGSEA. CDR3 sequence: CSVESGNYEQFF. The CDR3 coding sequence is TGCAGCGTTGAGTCGGGGAACTATGAGCAGTTCTTC.

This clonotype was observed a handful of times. The CDR3 DNA sequence: TGTGCCAGCAGCGATACCGACCAGGGCAATGAGCAGTTCTTC. Its protein product is CASSDTDQGNEQFF. The chain uses TRBV25-1 and TRBJ2-1; tentatively, D is TRBD1 (5 bases). The CDR3 is made up of 14 amino acids. With 6 bases removed from V and 6 bases from J, the gap between germline ends came to 15 bases. Germline lookup yields CDR1 MGHDK and CDR2 SYGVNS.

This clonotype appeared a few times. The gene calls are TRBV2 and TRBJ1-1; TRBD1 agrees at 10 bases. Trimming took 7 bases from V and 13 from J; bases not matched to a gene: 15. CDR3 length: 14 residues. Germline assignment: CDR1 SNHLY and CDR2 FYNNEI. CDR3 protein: CASTQRDRGSSLFF. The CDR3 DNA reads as TGTGCCAGCACTCAAAGGGACAGGGGCTCATCGCTTTTCTTT.

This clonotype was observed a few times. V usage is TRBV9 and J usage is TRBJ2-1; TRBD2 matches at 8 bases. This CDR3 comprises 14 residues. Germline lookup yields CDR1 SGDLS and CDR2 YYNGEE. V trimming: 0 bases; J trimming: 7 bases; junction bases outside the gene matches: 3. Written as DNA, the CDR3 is TGTGCCAGCAGCGTAGCCTCGGGGGGGAATGAGCAGTTCTTC. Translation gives CASSVASGGNEQFF.

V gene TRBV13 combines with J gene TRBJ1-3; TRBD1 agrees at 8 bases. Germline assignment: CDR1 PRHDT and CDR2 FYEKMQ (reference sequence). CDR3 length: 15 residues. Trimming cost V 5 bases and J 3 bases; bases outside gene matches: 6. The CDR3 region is CASSADRGNGNTIYF. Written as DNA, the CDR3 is TGTGCCAGCAGCGCTGACAGGGGTAATGGAAACACCATATATTTT.

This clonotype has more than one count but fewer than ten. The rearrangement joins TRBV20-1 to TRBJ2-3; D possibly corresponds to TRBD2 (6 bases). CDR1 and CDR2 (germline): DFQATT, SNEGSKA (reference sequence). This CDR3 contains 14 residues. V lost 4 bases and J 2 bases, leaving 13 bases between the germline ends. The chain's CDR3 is CSATGLRPTDTQYF. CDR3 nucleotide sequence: TGCAGTGCTACCGGACTAAGGCCCACAGATACGCAGTATTTT.

This chain's CDR3 is CASSLEGGPKEQYF. CDR3 coding DNA: TGCGCCAGCAGCTTAGAGGGGGGGCCAAAAGAGCAGTACTTC. The chain joins TRBV5-1 to TRBJ2-7; TRBD2 might be the D (7 bases). The germline V gene encodes CDR1 SGHRS and CDR2 YFSETQ. V shed 2 bases and J shed 7 bases, with 16 bases lying between them. This CDR3 spans 14 amino acids.

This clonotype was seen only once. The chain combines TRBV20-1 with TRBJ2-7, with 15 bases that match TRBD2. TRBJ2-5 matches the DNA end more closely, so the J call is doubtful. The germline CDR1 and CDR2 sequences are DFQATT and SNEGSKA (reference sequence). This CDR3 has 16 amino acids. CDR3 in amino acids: CSAATPGLAGGETQYF. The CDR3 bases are TGCAGTGCCGCAACGCCGGGACTAGCGGGGGGAGAGACCCAGTACTTC.

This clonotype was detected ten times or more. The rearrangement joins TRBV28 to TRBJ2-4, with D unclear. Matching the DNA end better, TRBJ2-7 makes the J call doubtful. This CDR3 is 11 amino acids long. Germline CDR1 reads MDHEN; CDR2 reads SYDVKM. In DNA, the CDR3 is TGTGCCAGCAGCGATAACTACGAGCAGTACTTC. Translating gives CASSDNYEQYF.

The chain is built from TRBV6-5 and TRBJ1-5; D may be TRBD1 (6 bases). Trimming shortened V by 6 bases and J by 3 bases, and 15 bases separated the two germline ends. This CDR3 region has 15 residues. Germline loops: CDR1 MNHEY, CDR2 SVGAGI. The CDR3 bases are TGTGCCAGCAGGCAAACAGGGACCCCCAATCAGCCCCAGCATTTT. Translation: CASRQTGTPNQPQHF.